Reported below is one T cell receptor (beta chain). The record originates from a study of blood T cell repertoires in COVID-19. TCRdb keeps only in-frame clones here, not all; method: immunoSEQ multiplex PCR. The table lists roughly 300,000 clones, 70% to 90% of them singletons. CDR1 SQVTM and CDR2 ANQGSEA come from the germline V gene. Trimming shortened V by 5 bases and J by 7 bases, and 9 bases separated the two germline ends. CDR3 length: 11 amino acids. This receptor was taken from a human donor in a cohort sampled during active COVID-19. The rearrangement links TRBV29-1 to TRBJ2-4, with D uncertain. Specimen: peripheral blood. CDR3: CSVQGSNIQYF. The CDR3 nucleotides read TGCAGCGTTCAAGGTTCTAACATTCAGTACTTC.